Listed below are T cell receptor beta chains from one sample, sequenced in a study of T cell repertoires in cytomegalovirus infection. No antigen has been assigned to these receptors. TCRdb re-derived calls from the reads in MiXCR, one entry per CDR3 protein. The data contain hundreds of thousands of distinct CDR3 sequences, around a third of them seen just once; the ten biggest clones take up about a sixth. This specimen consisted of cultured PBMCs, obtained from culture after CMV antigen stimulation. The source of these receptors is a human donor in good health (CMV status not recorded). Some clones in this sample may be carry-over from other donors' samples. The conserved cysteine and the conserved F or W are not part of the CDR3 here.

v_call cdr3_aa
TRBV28 ASSAGDRNTGELF
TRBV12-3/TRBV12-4 ASSTPRTGKETQY
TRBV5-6 ASSGSGTETQY
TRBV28 ASSFMGSDQPQH
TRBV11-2 ASSLMGRTEAF
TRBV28 ASSLFLAETQY
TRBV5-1 ASSSTGTGYEQF
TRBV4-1 ASSQDGYSGNTIY
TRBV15 ATGRRVDQPQH
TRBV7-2 ASSLAWDGPLTQY
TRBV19 ASSPRLDTEAF
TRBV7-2 ASSAGRVNTEAF
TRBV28 ASRIEGGTSYEQY
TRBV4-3 ASSLLYRPVYSTDTQY
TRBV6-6 ASSAPPPRKDEQY
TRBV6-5 ASSSPAGPVGHEQY
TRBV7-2 ASSFTPLSRTSTDTQY
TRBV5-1 ASSLEAGGAGETQY
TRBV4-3 ASSQEWGWGNYGYT
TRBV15 ATSRERRQPQH
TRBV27 ASSGSSDRLSEY
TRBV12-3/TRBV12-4 ASSTHPGHNTGELF
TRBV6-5 ASSYSKRAHNEQF
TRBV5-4 ASSLSLASTDTQY
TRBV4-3 ASSPGSYDEQF
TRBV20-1 SARSPQGGNTIY
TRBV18 ASSQRDIYNEQF
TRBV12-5 ASGGQMGQPSYGYT
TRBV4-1 ASSQERGLAGEQY
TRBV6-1 ASRDATGRSYEQY
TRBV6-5 ASSISGTANQPQH
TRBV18 ASSPIPPGQGRGNTIY
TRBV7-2 ASSLTGPREQY
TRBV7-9 ASSPPWYRSSTDTQY
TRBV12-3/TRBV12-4 ASSTGTTSYLFTDTQY
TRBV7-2 ASSLARTGELF
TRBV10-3 AISRQGLSGNTIY
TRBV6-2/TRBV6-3 ASSYAGGAGRVGELF
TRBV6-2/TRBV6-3 ASSYLGQMF
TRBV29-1 SVEDATLNTGELF
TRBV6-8 ASSYSGAGAVEAF
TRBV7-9 ASSLTSRVLRETQY
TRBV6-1 ASRRQGSTGNTIY
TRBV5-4 ASSLGGDLAGYEQF
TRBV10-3 AISDERSNSPLH
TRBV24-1 ATSDLRGGEAF
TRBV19 ASTVGTGGNSPLH
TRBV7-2 ASSFAASVDRGHGYT
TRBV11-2 ASTSRGADTQY
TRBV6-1 ASSRDPGRETQY
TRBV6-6 ASNGQGAGGYT
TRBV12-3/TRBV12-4 ASIRTAGNTEAF
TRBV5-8 ASSLLAAQETQY
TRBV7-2 ASSLVRPSGRYNEQF
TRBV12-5 ASGLAEQF
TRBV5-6 ASSLARAGGTEAF
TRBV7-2 ASSLADHTDTQY